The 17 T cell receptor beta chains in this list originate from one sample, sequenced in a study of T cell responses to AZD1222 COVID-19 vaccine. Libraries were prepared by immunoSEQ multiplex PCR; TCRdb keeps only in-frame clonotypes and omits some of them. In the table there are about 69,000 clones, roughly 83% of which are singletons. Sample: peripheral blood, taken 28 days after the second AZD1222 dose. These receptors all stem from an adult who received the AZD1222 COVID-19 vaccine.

The CDR3, as DNA: TGTGCCAGCAGCTGGTGGGACAGGGCTGGACCTGAAGCTTTCTTT. It codes for CASSWWDRAGPEAFF. This chain links TRBV7-9 with TRBJ1-1, with TRBD1 matching over 9 bases. This CDR3 is 15 amino acids long. CDR1 is SEHNR and CDR2 is FQNEAQ in the germline V gene (reference sequence). Trimming removed 4 bases from V and 6 bases from J; junction bases left unmatched: 9.

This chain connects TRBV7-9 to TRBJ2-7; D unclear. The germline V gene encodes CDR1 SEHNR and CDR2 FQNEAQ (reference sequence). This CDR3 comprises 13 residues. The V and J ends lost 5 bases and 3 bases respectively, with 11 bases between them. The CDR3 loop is CASSGLVNYEQYF. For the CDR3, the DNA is TGTGCCAGCAGCGGTCTGGTAAACTACGAGCAGTACTTC.

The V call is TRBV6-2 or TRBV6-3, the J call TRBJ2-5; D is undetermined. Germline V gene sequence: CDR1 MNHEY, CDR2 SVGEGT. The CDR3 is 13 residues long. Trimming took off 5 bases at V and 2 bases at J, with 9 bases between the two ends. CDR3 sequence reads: CASSVPRQETQYF. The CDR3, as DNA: TGTGCCAGCAGTGTACCAAGACAAGAGACCCAGTACTTC.

CDR3 residues: CASLKPGVGEQFF. CDR3 sequence (DNA): TGTGCCAGCCTTAAGCCGGGGGTGGGTGAGCAGTTCTTC. The chain uses TRBV6-5 and TRBJ2-1; D might be TRBD2 (6 bases). CDR3 length: 13 residues. The V end was cut by 8 bases, the J end by 9 bases, with 17 bases between. The germline V gene encodes CDR1 MNHEY and CDR2 SVGAGI.

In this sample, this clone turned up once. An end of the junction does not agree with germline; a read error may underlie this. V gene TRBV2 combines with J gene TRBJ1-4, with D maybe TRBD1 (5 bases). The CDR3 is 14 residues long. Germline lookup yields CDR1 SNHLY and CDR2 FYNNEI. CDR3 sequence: CASTPSWDPERLFF. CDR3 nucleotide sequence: TGTGCCAGCACCCCTTCATGGGACCCTGAAAGACTGTTTTTT.

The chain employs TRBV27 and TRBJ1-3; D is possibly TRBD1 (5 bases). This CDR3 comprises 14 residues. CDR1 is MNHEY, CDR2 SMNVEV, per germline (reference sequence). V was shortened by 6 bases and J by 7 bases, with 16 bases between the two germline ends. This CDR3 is CASRSPYGANTIYF. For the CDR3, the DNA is TGTGCCAGCAGATCCCCCTATGGGGCGAACACCATATATTTT.

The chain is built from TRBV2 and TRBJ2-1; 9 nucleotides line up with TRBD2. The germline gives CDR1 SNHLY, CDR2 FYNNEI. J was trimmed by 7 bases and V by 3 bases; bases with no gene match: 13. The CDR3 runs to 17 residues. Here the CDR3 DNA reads TGTGCCAGCAGTGACTTCCCCACCAGGACTAGCGTAAATGAGCAGTTCTTC. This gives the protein CASSDFPTRTSVNEQFF.

The CDR3: CASSQDKQGAADFSYEQYF. The CDR3 bases are TGCGCCAGCAGTCAAGACAAACAGGGGGCCGCCGATTTCTCCTACGAGCAGTACTTC. The J gene is TRBJ2-7, the V gene TRBV23-1; 9 bases map to TRBD1. TRBV23-1 qualifies as an ORF whose function is uncertain. V gave up 2 bases and J gave up 0 bases; unmatched junction bases: 14. The CDR3 has 19 residues.

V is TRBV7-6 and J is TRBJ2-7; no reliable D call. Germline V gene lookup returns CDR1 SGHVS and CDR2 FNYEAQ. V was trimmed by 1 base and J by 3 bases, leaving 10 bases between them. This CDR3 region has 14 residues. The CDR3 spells CASSLDWGDYEQYF. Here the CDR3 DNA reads TGTGCCAGCAGCTTAGATTGGGGTGACTACGAGCAGTACTTC.

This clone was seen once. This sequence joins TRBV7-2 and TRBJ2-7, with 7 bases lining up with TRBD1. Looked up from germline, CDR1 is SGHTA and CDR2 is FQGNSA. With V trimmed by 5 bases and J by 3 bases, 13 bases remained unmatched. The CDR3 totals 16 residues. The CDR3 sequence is CASSGRTGRNFYEQYF. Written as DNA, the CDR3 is TGTGCCAGCAGCGGACGGACAGGCCGGAACTTCTACGAGCAGTACTTC.

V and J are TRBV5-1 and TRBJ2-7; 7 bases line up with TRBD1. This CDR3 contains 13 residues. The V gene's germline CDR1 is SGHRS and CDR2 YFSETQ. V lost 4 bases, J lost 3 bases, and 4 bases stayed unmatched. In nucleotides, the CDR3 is TGCGCCAGCAGCCGGGACAGTAACTACGAGCAGTACTTC. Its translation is CASSRDSNYEQYF.

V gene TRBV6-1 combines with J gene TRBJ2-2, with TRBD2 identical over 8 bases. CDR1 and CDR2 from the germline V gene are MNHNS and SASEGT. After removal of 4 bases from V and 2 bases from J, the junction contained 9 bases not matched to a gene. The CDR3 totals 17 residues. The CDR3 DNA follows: TGTGCCAGCAGTGGAACTCGGGGGGGCCTAAACACCGGGGAGCTGTTTTTT. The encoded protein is CASSGTRGGLNTGELFF.

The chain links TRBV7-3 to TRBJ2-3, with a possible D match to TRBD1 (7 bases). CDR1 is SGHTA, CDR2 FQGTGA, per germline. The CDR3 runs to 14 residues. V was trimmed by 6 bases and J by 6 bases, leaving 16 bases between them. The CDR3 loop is CASSRGLSGDTQYF. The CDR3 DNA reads TGTGCCAGCAGTAGGGGGCTTAGCGGCGATACGCAGTATTTT.

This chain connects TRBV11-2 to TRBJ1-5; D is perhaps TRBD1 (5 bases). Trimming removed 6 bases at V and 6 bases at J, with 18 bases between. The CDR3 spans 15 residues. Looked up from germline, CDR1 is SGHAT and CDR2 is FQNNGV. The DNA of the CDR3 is TGTGCCAGCAGTTGGGGAATGGGGCAAGGTCAGCCCCAGCATTTT. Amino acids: CASSWGMGQGQPQHF.

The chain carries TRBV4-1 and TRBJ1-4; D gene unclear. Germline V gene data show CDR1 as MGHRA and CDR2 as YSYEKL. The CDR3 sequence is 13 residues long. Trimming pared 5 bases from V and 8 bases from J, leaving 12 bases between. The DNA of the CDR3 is TGCGCCAGCAGCTTCCTCCCGGGAGAAAAACTGTTTTTT. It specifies CASSFLPGEKLFF.

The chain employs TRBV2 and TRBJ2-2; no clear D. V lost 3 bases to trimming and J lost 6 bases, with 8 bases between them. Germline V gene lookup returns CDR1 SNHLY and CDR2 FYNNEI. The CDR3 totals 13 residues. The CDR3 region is CASSEDVAGELFF. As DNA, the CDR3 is TGTGCCAGCAGTGAGGACGTCGCCGGGGAGCTGTTTTTT. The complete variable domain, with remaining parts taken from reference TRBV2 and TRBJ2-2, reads EPEVTQTPSHQVTQMGQEVILRCVPISNHLYFYWYRQILGQKVEFLVSFYNNEISEKSEIFDDQFSVERPDGSNFTLKIRSTKLEDSAMYFCASSEDVAGELFFGEGSRLTVL.

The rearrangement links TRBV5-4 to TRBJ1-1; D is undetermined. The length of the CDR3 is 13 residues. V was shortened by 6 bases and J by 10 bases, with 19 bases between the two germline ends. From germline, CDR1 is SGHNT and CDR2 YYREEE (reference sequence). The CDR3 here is CASTSFTESGAFF. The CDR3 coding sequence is TGTGCCAGCACTTCGTTTACCGAGTCCGGAGCTTTCTTT.